One sample yielded the 20 T cell receptor beta chains listed below, sequenced in a study of T cells in localized non-small cell lung cancer. Some clones are missing from TCRdb's copy, which holds only in-frame ones; the method was immunoSEQ multiplex PCR. The sample carries just over 20,000 clones, more than 75% recorded once. The sequencing here drew on PBMCs, taken before any cancer treatment. The receptors were gathered from a woman aged 35-75 years with stage II squamous cell lung carcinoma.

The V and J genes are TRBV6-6 and TRBJ2-3; D is undetermined. The germline V and J ends were trimmed by 7 bases and 2 bases, with 7 bases remaining between them. CDR1 is MNHNY and CDR2 is SVGAGI in the germline V gene (reference sequence). This CDR3 is 12 amino acids long. The CDR3 nucleotides are TGTGCCAGCAACTTCCTCACAGATACGCAGTATTTT. It is translated as CASNFLTDTQYF.

The chain couples TRBV10-2 to TRBJ1-3; D may be TRBD1 (6 bases). The CDR3 extends over 15 amino acids. Trimming pared 3 bases from V and 0 bases from J, leaving 9 bases between. Germline CDR1 reads WSHSY; CDR2 reads SAAADI. CDR3 in amino acids: CASSDGQFSGNTIYF. The CDR3 DNA is TGCGCCAGCAGTGACGGACAGTTCTCTGGAAACACCATATATTTT.

The rearrangement joins TRBV9 to TRBJ2-1; 12 bases map to TRBD2. V lost 0 bases and J lost 8; bases outside the gene matches: 6. The length of the CDR3 is 16 residues. The germline gives CDR1 SGDLS, CDR2 YYNGEE. CDR3 residues: CASSVDASGRAYEQFF. The DNA of the CDR3 is TGTGCCAGCAGCGTAGATGCTAGCGGGAGGGCCTATGAGCAGTTCTTC.

V and J are TRBV5-1 and TRBJ2-5; possibly TRBD1 for D (5 bases). Germline V gene sequence: CDR1 SGHRS, CDR2 YFSETQ. V lost 0 bases to trimming and J lost 5 bases, with 11 bases between them. This CDR3 comprises 14 residues. CDR3 in amino acids: CASSLVAGMETQYF. The CDR3 DNA is TGCGCCAGCAGCTTGGTGGCAGGGATGGAGACCCAGTACTTC.

The chain carries TRBV4-2 and TRBJ2-5; a possible D gene is TRBD2 (5 bases). V gave up 0 bases and J gave up 2 bases, with 10 bases separating them. From germline, CDR1 is LGHNA and CDR2 YNFKEQ. The CDR3 has 15 residues. As DNA, the CDR3 is TGTGCCAGCAGCCAAGAGTTGAGGGTGCAAGAGACCCAGTACTTC. This translates into CASSQELRVQETQYF.

This rearrangement joins TRBV14 to TRBJ1-2; D not resolved. CDR3 length equals 15 residues. The V end lost 4 bases, the J end lost 1 base, and 13 bases lay between the germline ends. The germline V gene has CDR1 SGHDN and CDR2 FVKESK. CDR3 residues: CASSPLDVYNYGYTF. The CDR3 DNA sequence: TGTGCCAGCAGCCCCCTGGATGTTTATAACTATGGCTACACCTTC. Filled out from reference TRBV14 and TRBJ1-2, the complete variable domain reads EAGVTQFPSHSVIEKGQTVTLRCDPISGHDNLYWYRRVMGKEIKFLLHFVKESKQDESGMPNNRFLAERTGGTYSTLKVQPAELEDSGVYFCASSPLDVYNYGYTFGSGTRLTVV.

This clone showed up just once. This chain joins TRBV12-5 and TRBJ1-3; D unclear. The V gene lost 6 bases and the J gene lost 2 bases, with 14 bases spanning the gap. Germline CDR1 reads LGHNT; CDR2 reads FRNRAP. This CDR3 contains 15 residues. CDR3 region: CASGYSTGPGNTIYF. The CDR3 DNA reads TGTGCTAGTGGATATTCCACGGGCCCTGGAAACACCATATATTTT.

The CDR3 protein is CASSLDRGYEQYF. The CDR3 nucleotides read TGTGCCAGCAGCTTGGACAGGGGCTACGAGCAGTACTTC. This chain links TRBV5-5 with TRBJ2-7; 7 bases match TRBD1. Losses at the gene ends were 0 bases for V and 3 bases for J; bases not matched to a gene: 0. This CDR3 region has 13 residues. Germline CDR1 SGHKS, CDR2 YYEKEE (reference sequence).

The V and J genes are TRBV7-9 and TRBJ2-1; D not certain. The germline CDR1 and CDR2 sequences are SEHNR and FQNEAQ (reference sequence). CDR3 length equals 14 residues. V lost 0 bases to trimming and J lost 7 bases, with 10 bases between them. Here the CDR3 reads CASSLASSGNEQFF. The CDR3 coding sequence is TGTGCCAGCAGCTTAGCCTCGTCTGGGAATGAGCAGTTCTTC.

The chain recombines TRBV7-2 with TRBJ2-7; 8 positions agree with TRBD2. CDR1 SGHTA and CDR2 FQGNSA come from the germline V gene. The V and J ends lost 5 bases and 0 bases, in that order; junction bases with no gene match: 9. The CDR3 spans 16 residues. The CDR3 DNA reads as TGTGCCAGCAGCCCAACGGGGGGGCGTTTCTCCTACGAGCAGTACTTC. Translated: CASSPTGGRFSYEQYF.

This chain connects TRBV5-1 to TRBJ2-1, with a weak D call TRBD2 (6 bases). Germline-derived CDR1 and CDR2 are SGHRS and YFSETQ. The V end was cut by 2 bases, the J end by 8 bases, with 14 bases between. This CDR3 comprises 14 residues. This CDR3 is CASSFQRAGDEQFF. The CDR3 DNA follows: TGCGCCAGCAGCTTTCAGCGGGCAGGCGATGAGCAGTTCTTC. Supplemented by reference TRBV5-1 and TRBJ2-1, the full variable domain reads KAGVTQTPRYLIKTRGQQVTLSCSPISGHRSVSWYQQTPGQGLQFLFEYFSETQRNKGNFPGRFSGRQFSNSRSEMNVSTLELGDSALYLCASSFQRAGDEQFFGPGTRLTVL.

The chain has TRBV23-1 and TRBJ2-6; D may correspond to TRBD1 or TRBD2 (5 bases each). TRBV23-1 is an open reading frame, and its role is uncertain. The CDR3 is made up of 19 amino acids. Between the trimmed V and J ends, which lost 0 bases and 0 bases, there was a span of 15 bases. This chain's CDR3 is CASSQSGPLPLSGANVLTF. The DNA of the CDR3 is TGCGCCAGCAGTCAATCGGGACCCTTACCTCTCTCTGGGGCCAACGTCCTGACTTTC.

The V call is TRBV11-3, the J call TRBJ2-3, with D possibly matching TRBD2 (6 bases). The CDR3 is 13 residues long. CDR1 SGHNT and CDR2 YENEEA come from the germline V gene. V was shortened by 5 bases and J by 4 bases, with 10 bases between the two germline ends. The chain's CDR3 is CASSLTSSDTQYF. CDR3 DNA: TGTGCCAGCAGCCTGACTAGTTCAGATACGCAGTATTTT.

The chain uses TRBV15 and TRBJ2-7, with 9 bases that match TRBD2. Germline CDR1 is LNHNV and CDR2 is YYDKDF (reference sequence). V was clipped by 3 bases and J by 7 bases; unmatched bases: 13. CDR3 length: 16 amino acids. Here the CDR3 reads CATSRDRSGSGMEQYF. The CDR3 DNA reads as TGTGCCACCAGCAGGGATCGTAGCGGGAGTGGGATGGAGCAGTACTTC.

V gene TRBV19 combines with J gene TRBJ2-3; D ambiguous. CDR3 length: 13 residues. The ends were cut back, 4 bases at V and 4 bases at J, with 9 bases in the middle. Germline V CDR1 and CDR2: LNHDA, SQIVND (reference sequence). The DNA of the CDR3 is TGTGCCAGTAGTAGGCAGGATTCAGATACGCAGTATTTT. Amino acids: CASSRQDSDTQYF.

The chain is built from TRBV13 and TRBJ1-4; 10 nucleotides align to TRBD1. The CDR3 runs to 16 residues. Germline-derived CDR1 and CDR2 are PRHDT and FYEKMQ (reference sequence). The ends lost 4 bases at V and 6 bases at J; junction bases unmatched: 8. CDR3 residues: CASSSTGGYGHEKLFF. The CDR3 DNA sequence: TGTGCCAGCAGCTCGACAGGGGGCTATGGTCATGAAAAACTGTTTTTT.

J is TRBJ2-1 and V is TRBV15; 7 bases line up with TRBD2. This CDR3 has 16 amino acids. The V and J ends lost 0 bases and 8 bases, in that order; junction bases with no gene match: 10. Germline CDR1 is LNHNV and CDR2 is YYDKDF (reference sequence). As DNA, the CDR3 is TGTGCCACCAGCAGAGATCAGGGCGGGAGAGTGTATGAGCAGTTCTTC. Translated, it gives CATSRDQGGRVYEQFF.

This clone showed up just once. The rearrangement joins TRBV9 to TRBJ1-2; maybe TRBD1 (5 bases). This CDR3 has 15 amino acids. Per the germline V gene, CDR1 is SGDLS and CDR2 is YYNGEE. V lost 4 bases and J 9 bases, leaving 22 bases between the germline ends. CDR3 sequence reads: CASSIRDQHLGSYTF. In DNA, the CDR3 is TGTGCCAGCAGCATTCGGGACCAGCACCTTGGGAGCTACACCTTC.

Only one count was recorded for this clone. This chain uses TRBV7-9 with TRBJ1-4, with a weak D call TRBD1 (5 bases). Trimming cost V 5 bases and J 5 bases, with 12 bases left between them. Germline V CDR1 and CDR2: SEHNR, FQNEAQ (reference sequence). There are 14 residues in the CDR3. CDR3 nucleotides: TGTGCCAGCAGCCGGGGGGTTCTCAATGAAAAACTGTTTTTT. Translated: CASSRGVLNEKLFF.

The rearrangement links TRBV7-9 to TRBJ1-1; 12 bases map to TRBD1. The trim removed 5 bases at V and 1 base at J, leaving 5 bases unmatched. The CDR3 spans 16 residues. CDR1 and CDR2 from the germline V gene are SEHNR and FQNEAQ (reference sequence). The CDR3 nucleotides are TGTGCCAGCAGCCTCCCGGGACAGGGGGCGAACACTGAAGCTTTCTTT. Protein sequence: CASSLPGQGANTEAFF. The full variable domain, in which reference TRBV7-9 and TRBJ1-1 provide the parts outside the CDR3, is DTGVSQNPRHKITKRGQNVTFRCDPISEHNRLYWYRQTLGQGPEFLTYFQNEAQLEKSRLLSDRFSAERPKGSFSTLEIQRTEQGDSAMYLCASSLPGQGANTEAFFGQGTRLTVV.